Listed below are T cell receptor beta chains from one sample, sequenced in a study of T cells in localized non-small cell lung cancer. Some clones are missing from TCRdb's copy, which holds only in-frame ones; the method was immunoSEQ multiplex PCR. The sample records some 51,000 clones, more than 80% being singletons. The material sequenced was peripheral blood, taken before any cancer treatment. The receptors derive from a woman aged 35 to 69 with stage I lung adenocarcinoma. The CDR3 runs from the conserved cysteine through the conserved F or W. A D gene is named only where the DNA matches it firmly. Part of the rows lack a size; the others show once, few, many or a class for expanded clones.

j_call	v_call	d_call	clone_size	cdr3_nt	cdr3_aa
TRBJ1-1	TRBV2	NA	NA	TGTGCCAGCATACCCATGAACACTGAAGCTTTCTTT	CASIPMNTEAFF
TRBJ2-7	TRBV4-1	TRBD2	NA	TGCGCCAGCAGCCACCTTGCGGGGGGCAGGTACGAGCAGTACTTC	CASSHLAGGRYEQYF
TRBJ2-3	TRBV15	NA	NA	TGTGCCACCAGCAGAGATGGCCAGACCACAGATACGCAGTATTTT	CATSRDGQTTDTQYF
TRBJ2-3	TRBV10-3	NA	NA	TGTGCCATCAGTGAGTGGCCTAACACAGATACGCAGTATTTT	CAISEWPNTDTQYF
TRBJ1-2	TRBV29-1	NA	NA	TGCAGCGTTGGCCAGGGGCAGTATGGCTACACCTTC	CSVGQGQYGYTF
TRBJ2-5	TRBV23-1	NA	NA	TGCGCCAGCAGTCAATCACCCACCCGGGGAGAGACCCAGTACTTC	CASSQSPTRGETQYF
TRBJ2-2	TRBV5-1	NA	NA	TGCGCCAGCAGCGCGGCGGGGAAGGGCGGGGAGCTGTTTTTT	CASSAAGKGGELFF
TRBJ2-1	TRBV6-6	TRBD2	NA	TGTGCCAGCGTCGGGGGGGATGAGCAGTTCTTC	CASVGGDEQFF
TRBJ1-5	TRBV6-5	NA	NA	TGTGCCAGCAGCCAGGGGCTCTTTCAGCCCCAGCATTTT	CASSQGLFQPQHF
TRBJ2-6	TRBV6-4	NA	few	TGTGCCAGCAGTGCAGGGGGACTTTCTGGGGCCAACGTCCTGACTTTC	CASSAGGLSGANVLTF
TRBJ2-2	TRBV19	NA	NA	TGTGCCAGTAGTATCGGTAGAACGAACACCGGGGAGCTGTTTTTT	CASSIGRTNTGELFF
TRBJ1-5	TRBV9	NA	NA	TGTGCCAGCAGCGTAGAAGGAGGCAATCAGCCCCAGCATTTT	CASSVEGGNQPQHF
TRBJ2-2	TRBV28	NA	NA	TGTGCCAGCAGTTTGTGGGGGACAACGAACACCGGGGAGCTGTTTTTT	CASSLWGTTNTGELFF
TRBJ1-2	TRBV7-2	TRBD1	NA	TGTGCCAGCAGCTTAGAGGGACAGGGATTCGGCTACACCTTC	CASSLEGQGFGYTF
TRBJ1-6	TRBV18	NA	NA	TGTGCCAGCTCACCAACCGGGACGTCCAATTCACCCCTCCACTTT	CASSPTGTSNSPLHF
TRBJ1-2	TRBV10-3	NA	NA	TGTGCCATCAGTGATAATTGGGGTTCCTATGGCTACACCTTC	CAISDNWGSYGYTF
TRBJ1-1	TRBV25-1	NA	NA	TGTGCCAGCAGTCTTATGGGACAAACGAACACTGAAGCTTTCTTT	CASSLMGQTNTEAFF
TRBJ2-1	TRBV7-8	NA	large	TGTGCCAGCAGCCGAGACGTTCTTGAGCAGTTCTTC	CASSRDVLEQFF
TRBJ2-2	TRBV5-1	TRBD1	NA	TGCGCCAGCAGCTTCAGGGGGCCGGACACCGGGGAGCTGTTTTTT	CASSFRGPDTGELFF
TRBJ2-2	TRBV7-8	NA	NA	TGTGCCAGCAGCTTTAATCAAAACGGTCTAAACACCGGGGAGCTGTTTTTT	CASSFNQNGLNTGELFF
TRBJ1-1	TRBV7-6	NA	NA	TGTGCCAGCAGCCCGTGGGGGGGGCCAAATACTGAAGCTTTCTTT	CASSPWGGPNTEAFF
TRBJ1-6	TRBV19	NA	NA	TGTGCCAGTAGTAGACGACCCCCCGGGACATGGAATTCACCCCTCCACTTT	CASSRRPPGTWNSPLHF
TRBJ1-1	TRBV7-8	NA	NA	TGTGCCAGCAGCTTAGTAAGGATGAACACTGAAGCTTTCTTT	CASSLVRMNTEAFF
TRBJ2-1	TRBV5-1	TRBD2	NA	TGCGCCAGCAGTTTAGCGGGGGGATGGAATGAGCAGTTCTTC	CASSLAGGWNEQFF
TRBJ1-1	TRBV7-6	NA	NA	TGTGCCAGCAGCTTATACAGGCACACTGAAGCTTTCTTT	CASSLYRHTEAFF
TRBJ2-2	TRBV7-2	NA	NA	TGTGCCAGCAGCTTTGTGGGGGGACGTGGGAGGACCGGGGAGCTGTTTTTT	CASSFVGGRGRTGELFF
TRBJ1-1	TRBV5-1	TRBD1	NA	TGCGCCAGCAGCTGGGGACAGGGGTCGATTGAAGCTTTCTTT	CASSWGQGSIEAFF
TRBJ1-4	TRBV10-3	NA	NA	TGTGCCATCAGTGAGTCGTTCGCGGACCACAATGAAAAACTGTTTTTT	CAISESFADHNEKLFF
TRBJ1-5	TRBV7-9	TRBD1	NA	TGTGCCAGCAGCATAGGGGGCAGTTCGGATCAGCCCCAGCATTTT	CASSIGGSSDQPQHF
TRBJ2-5	TRBV18	NA	NA	TGTGCCAGCTCACTGGGGACACAGGGAGAGACCCAGTACTTC	CASSLGTQGETQYF
TRBJ2-5	TRBV28	TRBD2	NA	TGTGCCAGCAGTTTATACCTAGCGGGGGAGCAAGAGACCCAGTACTTC	CASSLYLAGEQETQYF
TRBJ2-7	TRBV7-7	NA	NA	TGTGCTAGCAGCCAGACCGAATACCCCTACGAGCAGTACTTC	CASSQTEYPYEQYF
TRBJ2-6	TRBV5-5	NA	NA	TGTGCCAGCAGCTTGGACGGGGTTACCTCTGGGGCCAACGTCCTGACTTTC	CASSLDGVTSGANVLTF
TRBJ1-4	TRBV5-6	NA	NA	TGTGCCAGCAGCGTGCCAGGGGCAACTAATGAAAAACTGTTTTTT	CASSVPGATNEKLFF
TRBJ1-1	TRBV19	TRBD1	NA	TGTGCCAGTAGTATAGTCGGGACAGCTGAAGCTTTCTTT	CASSIVGTAEAFF
TRBJ1-4	TRBV12-5	NA	NA	TGTGCTAGTGGTTTGAACCCGACGAAACTGTTTTTT	CASGLNPTKLFF
TRBJ2-7	TRBV9	TRBD1	NA	TGTGCCAGCAGCACCGGACAGGCCTCCTACGAGCAGTACTTC	CASSTGQASYEQYF
TRBJ2-2	TRBV2	NA	NA	TGTGCCAGCTTCAGACAGTCCCTTGGGACCGGGGAGCTGTTTTTT	CASFRQSLGTGELFF
TRBJ2-1	TRBV6-5	NA	once	TGTGCCAGCAGTACGGACGGGGCTTTGTACAATGAGCAGTTCTTC	CASSTDGALYNEQFF
TRBJ2-1	TRBV10-3	NA	NA	TGTGCCATCAGGGGGACTGATTCCTACAATGAGCAGTTCTTC	CAIRGTDSYNEQFF
TRBJ2-1	TRBV2	NA	once	TGTGCCAGCTTGCGGGGGGGACAGGGTCCCGGGGAGCAGTTCTTC	CASLRGGQGPGEQFF
TRBJ2-7	TRBV19	TRBD1	NA	TGTGCCAGTAGTCCGGGACAGGGAGGCGAGCAGTACTTC	CASSPGQGGEQYF
TRBJ1-5	TRBV7-2	NA	NA	TGTGCCAGCAGCTTAGTGGGGGGCGGCAATCAGCCCCAGCATTTT	CASSLVGGGNQPQHF
TRBJ1-5	TRBV2	NA	few	TGTGCCAGCAGCGTTCAGGGATACAATCAGCCCCAGCATTTT	CASSVQGYNQPQHF
TRBJ1-6	TRBV2	NA	NA	TGTGCCAGCAGTGGAAATCCTGTATGGAGGTCACCCCTCCACTTT	CASSGNPVWRSPLHF
TRBJ1-1	TRBV19	NA	NA	TGTGCCAGTATTACAACGGACAGCCTTGAAGCTTTCTTT	CASITTDSLEAFF